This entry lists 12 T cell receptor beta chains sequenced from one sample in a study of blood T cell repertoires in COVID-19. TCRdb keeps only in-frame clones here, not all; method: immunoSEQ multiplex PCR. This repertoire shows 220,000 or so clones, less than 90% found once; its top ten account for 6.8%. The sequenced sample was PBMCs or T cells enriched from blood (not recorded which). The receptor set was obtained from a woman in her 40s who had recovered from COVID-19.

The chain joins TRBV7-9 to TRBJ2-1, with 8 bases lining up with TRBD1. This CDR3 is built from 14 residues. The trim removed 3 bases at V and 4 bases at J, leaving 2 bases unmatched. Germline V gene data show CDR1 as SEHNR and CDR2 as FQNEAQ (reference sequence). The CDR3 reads CASSFGQGYNEQFF. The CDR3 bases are TGTGCCAGCAGCTTTGGACAGGGTTACAATGAGCAGTTCTTC.

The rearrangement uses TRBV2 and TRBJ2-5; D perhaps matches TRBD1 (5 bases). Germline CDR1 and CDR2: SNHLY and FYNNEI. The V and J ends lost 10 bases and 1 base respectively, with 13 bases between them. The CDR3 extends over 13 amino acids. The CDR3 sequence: CATSSTAQETQYF. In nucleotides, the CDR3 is TGTGCCACCTCTTCGACAGCCCAAGAGACCCAGTACTTC. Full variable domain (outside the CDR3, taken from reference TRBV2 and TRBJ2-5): EPEVTQTPSHQVTQMGQEVILRCVPISNHLYFYWYRQILGQKVEFLVSFYNNEISEKSEIFDDQFSVERPDGSNFTLKIRSTKLEDSAMYFCATSSTAQETQYFGPGTRLLVL.

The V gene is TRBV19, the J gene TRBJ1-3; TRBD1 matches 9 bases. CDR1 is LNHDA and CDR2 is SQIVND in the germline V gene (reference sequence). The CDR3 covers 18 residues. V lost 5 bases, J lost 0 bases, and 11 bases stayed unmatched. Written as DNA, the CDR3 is TGTGCCAGTAGTCCCGGGGGGACAGGGTCCTACTCTGGAAACACCATATATTTT. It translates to CASSPGGTGSYSGNTIYF. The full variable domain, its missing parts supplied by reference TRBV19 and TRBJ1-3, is DGGITQSPKYLFRKEGQNVTLSCEQNLNHDAMYWYRQDPGQGLRLIYYSQIVNDFQKGDIAEGYSVSREKKESFPLTVTSAQKNPTAFYLCASSPGGTGSYSGNTIYFGEGSWLTVV.

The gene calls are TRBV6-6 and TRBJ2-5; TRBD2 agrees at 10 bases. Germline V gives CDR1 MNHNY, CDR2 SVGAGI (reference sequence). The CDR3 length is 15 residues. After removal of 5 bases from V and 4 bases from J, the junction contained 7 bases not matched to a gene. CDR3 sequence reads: CASSPTSGFSETQYF. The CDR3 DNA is TGTGCCAGCAGTCCGACTAGCGGGTTTTCAGAGACCCAGTACTTC.

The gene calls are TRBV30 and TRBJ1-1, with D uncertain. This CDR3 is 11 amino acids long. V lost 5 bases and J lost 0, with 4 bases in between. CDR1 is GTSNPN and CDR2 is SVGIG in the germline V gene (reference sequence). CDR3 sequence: CAWYLNTEAFF. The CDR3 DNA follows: TGTGCCTGGTACTTGAACACTGAAGCTTTCTTT.

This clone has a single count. The CDR3 nucleotides read TGTGCCAGCAGCTTGGCCTGGAGTCCCACTGAAGCTTTCTTT. Amino acids: CASSLAWSPTEAFF. The V and J genes are TRBV5-6 and TRBJ1-1; no reliable D call. Trimming removed 0 bases from V and 4 bases from J, with 10 bases in between. Germline loops: CDR1 SGHDT, CDR2 YYEEEE. The CDR3 is 14 amino acids.

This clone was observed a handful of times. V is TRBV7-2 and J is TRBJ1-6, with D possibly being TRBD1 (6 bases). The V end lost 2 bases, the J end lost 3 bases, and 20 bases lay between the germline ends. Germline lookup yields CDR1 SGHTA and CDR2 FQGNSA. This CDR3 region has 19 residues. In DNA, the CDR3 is TGTGCCAGCAGCTTACGGGCAGGGGCGGACACCCTCTATAATTCACCCCTCCACTTT. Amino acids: CASSLRAGADTLYNSPLHF.

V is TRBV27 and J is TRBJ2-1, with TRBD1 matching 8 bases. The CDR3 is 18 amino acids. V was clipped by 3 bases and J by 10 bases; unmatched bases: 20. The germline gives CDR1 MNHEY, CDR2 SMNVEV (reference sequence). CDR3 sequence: CASSLDRAPSRGGGEQFF. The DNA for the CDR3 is TGTGCCAGCAGTTTGGACAGGGCCCCTAGCCGAGGAGGTGGGGAGCAGTTCTTC.

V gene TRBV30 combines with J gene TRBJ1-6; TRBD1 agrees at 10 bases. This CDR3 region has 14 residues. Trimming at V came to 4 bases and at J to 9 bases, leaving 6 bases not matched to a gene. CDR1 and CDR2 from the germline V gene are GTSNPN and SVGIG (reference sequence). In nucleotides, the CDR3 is TGTGCCTGGAAATGGGGACAGGGGACTTCACCCCTCCACTTT. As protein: CAWKWGQGTSPLHF.

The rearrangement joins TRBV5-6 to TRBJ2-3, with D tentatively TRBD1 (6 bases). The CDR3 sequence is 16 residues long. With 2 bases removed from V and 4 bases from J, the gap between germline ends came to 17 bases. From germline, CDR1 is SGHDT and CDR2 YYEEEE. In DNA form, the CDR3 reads TGTGCCAGCAGCTTTACAGGGTCTTGGGTGGCAGATACGCAGTATTTT. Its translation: CASSFTGSWVADTQYF.

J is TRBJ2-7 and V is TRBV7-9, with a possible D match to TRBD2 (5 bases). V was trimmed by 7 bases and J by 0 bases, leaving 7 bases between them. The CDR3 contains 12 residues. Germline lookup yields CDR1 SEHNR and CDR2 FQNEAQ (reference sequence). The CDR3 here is CASKGSSYEQYF. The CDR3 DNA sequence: TGTGCCAGCAAAGGGAGCTCCTACGAGCAGTACTTC.

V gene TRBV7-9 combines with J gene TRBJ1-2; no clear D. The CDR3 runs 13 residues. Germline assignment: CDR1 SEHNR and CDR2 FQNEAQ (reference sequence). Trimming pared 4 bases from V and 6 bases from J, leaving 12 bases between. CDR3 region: CASSSSRQDGYTF. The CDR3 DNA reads TGTGCCAGCAGCTCCAGCCGGCAGGATGGCTACACCTTC. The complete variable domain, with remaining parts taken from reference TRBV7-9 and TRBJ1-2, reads DTGVSQNPRHKITKRGQNVTFRCDPISEHNRLYWYRQTLGQGPEFLTYFQNEAQLEKSRLLSDRFSAERPKGSFSTLEIQRTEQGDSAMYLCASSSSRQDGYTFGSGTRLTVV.